These 2 T cell receptor beta chains share one sample of origin, sequenced in a study of graft-versus-host responses after intestinal transplantation. Generated by immunoSEQ multiplex PCR, the TCRdb table keeps only in-frame clones and is missing some. This sample has 85,000 to 90,000 clones, with 75% to 95% found just once. Their recognized antigens are unknown. Sample: unstimulated CD4+ T cells sorted from spleen or lymph node cells, taken before transplant. These receptors all come from a human donor who was the organ donor for an intestinal transplant.

The rearrangement uses TRBV14 and TRBJ2-7; the match to TRBD2 covers 12 bases. The CDR3 has 15 amino acids. Germline CDR1 SGHDN, CDR2 FVKESK. The J segment lost 6 bases and the V segment lost 0 bases, leaving 3 bases of the junction unmatched. The CDR3 is CASSQERLAGAEQYF. CDR3 nucleotides: TGTGCCAGCAGCCAAGAAAGACTAGCGGGAGCCGAGCAGTACTTC.

V is TRBV15 and J is TRBJ1-5; D gene unclear. Trimming left V 0 bases short and J 4 bases short, with 13 bases between. The germline V gene has CDR1 LNHNV and CDR2 YYDKDF (reference sequence). There are 16 residues in the CDR3. CDR3 sequence reads: CATSRDLVRPNQPQHF. The CDR3 coding sequence is TGTGCCACCAGCAGAGATCTCGTCAGGCCAAATCAGCCCCAGCATTTT.